One sample yielded the 15 T cell receptor beta chains listed below, sequenced in a study of blood T cell repertoires in COVID-19. The table came from immunoSEQ multiplex PCR; TCRdb's copy has only in-frame clones and leaves some out. The sample yields approximately 210,000 clones, approximately 84% seen once. The sample consisted of peripheral blood. The source of these receptors is a woman older than 75 with COVID-19, enrolled during active disease.

In its sample, this clone was seen once. V usage is TRBV27 and J usage is TRBJ2-2; D uncertain. There are 12 residues in the CDR3. Germline V gene data show CDR1 as MNHEY and CDR2 as SMNVEV (reference sequence). Trimming took 6 bases from V and 7 from J, leaving 9 bases between them. Here the CDR3 DNA reads TGTGCCAGCAGCCCTATCTTCGGGGAGCTGTTTTTT. Its translation: CASSPIFGELFF.

The CDR3 DNA sequence: TGTGCCAGCAGCTTAGGGCGGGAGGTTGGGACGCAGTATTTT. Translation gives CASSLGREVGTQYF. The genes are TRBV7-3 and TRBJ2-3, with 8 bases fitting TRBD2. The CDR3 length is 14 residues. From germline, CDR1 is SGHTA and CDR2 FQGTGA. The trim removed 2 bases at V and 9 bases at J, leaving 7 bases unmatched.

The rearrangement links TRBV5-1 to TRBJ2-1, with D perhaps TRBD1 (5 bases). The V and J ends lost 0 bases and 9 bases respectively, with 16 bases between them. CDR3 length: 15 residues. Germline CDR1 is SGHRS and CDR2 is YFSETQ. The CDR3 protein is CASSLAFGAVGEQFF. In DNA, the CDR3 is TGCGCCAGCAGCTTGGCCTTTGGGGCCGTTGGTGAGCAGTTCTTC.

The rearrangement links TRBV7-9 to TRBJ2-1, with TRBD1 matching over 7 bases. Germline trimming cut 5 bases from V and 3 bases from J; bases unmatched to any gene: 1. The germline gives CDR1 SEHNR, CDR2 FQNEAQ (reference sequence). The CDR3 is made up of 13 amino acids. The CDR3 spells CASSRQGYNEQFF. The CDR3 DNA reads as TGTGCCAGCAGCCGACAGGGCTACAATGAGCAGTTCTTC.

V and J are TRBV2 and TRBJ1-4; D gene uncertain. V was trimmed by 2 bases and J by 13 bases, leaving 11 bases between them. The CDR3 is 12 amino acids. The germline V gene has CDR1 SNHLY and CDR2 FYNNEI. The DNA for the CDR3 is TGTGCCAGCAGTGAATTGCCAGGAGGACTGTTTTTT. Translation gives CASSELPGGLFF.

This clone was recorded only once. The chain joins TRBV5-1 to TRBJ1-2; 7 positions agree with TRBD1. V was clipped by 0 bases and J by 7 bases; unmatched bases: 0. Germline V gives CDR1 SGHRS, CDR2 YFSETQ. The CDR3 has 12 amino acids. CDR3 DNA: TGCGCCAGCAGCTTGGAGGGGGCTGGCTACACCTTC. Protein sequence: CASSLEGAGYTF.

The genes are TRBV11-2 and TRBJ2-2; a possible D gene is TRBD1 (5 bases). Germline V gene lookup returns CDR1 SGHAT and CDR2 FQNNGV. This CDR3 is 15 amino acids long. V gave up 0 bases and J gave up 4 bases, with 9 bases separating them. The CDR3 protein is CASSLDLGRTGELFF. The CDR3 coding sequence is TGTGCCAGCAGCTTAGATTTGGGGCGCACCGGGGAGCTGTTTTTT.

The chain recombines TRBV11-2 with TRBJ1-2, with D hard to call. CDR3 length: 13 residues. The V and J ends lost 7 bases and 6 bases respectively, with 15 bases between them. Germline CDR1 SGHAT, CDR2 FQNNGV. This CDR3 is CASTQRVGNGYTF. In nucleotides, the CDR3 is TGTGCCAGCACACAGAGGGTGGGGAATGGCTACACCTTC.

The chain carries TRBV11-1 and TRBJ2-7, with 7 bases identical to TRBD1. The V gene end was trimmed by 8 bases and the J gene end by 3 bases; junction bases not matched to a gene: 13. Per germline, CDR1 SGHAT and CDR2 FQDESV (reference sequence). CDR3 length equals 15 residues. The CDR3 loop reads CASATRDSPLYEQYF. For the CDR3, the DNA is TGTGCCAGCGCAACCAGGGACAGCCCCCTCTACGAGCAGTACTTC.

V gene TRBV5-6 combines with J gene TRBJ1-5; TRBD1 is a possible D gene (5 bases). Deletions cut 0 bases from V and 7 bases from J, with 17 bases between. The CDR3 is 16 residues long. Per the germline V gene, CDR1 is SGHDT and CDR2 is YYEEEE. This CDR3 reads CASSLDGVGRGQPQHF. The DNA for the CDR3 is TGTGCCAGCAGCTTGGACGGTGTGGGGCGGGGACAGCCCCAGCATTTT.

The gene calls are TRBV7-9 and TRBJ1-1, with D unclear. The CDR3 loop spans 14 amino acids. The germline V and J ends were trimmed by 5 bases and 8 bases, with 18 bases remaining between them. Germline lookup yields CDR1 SEHNR and CDR2 FQNEAQ (reference sequence). The CDR3 DNA is TGTGCCAGCAGCCCGGGAGGTGTGAGAGAGGAAGCTTTCTTT. It is translated as CASSPGGVREEAFF.

J is TRBJ1-6 and V is TRBV2, with 7 bases fitting TRBD1. V trimming: 1 base; J trimming: 11 bases; junction bases outside the gene matches: 11. The CDR3 length is 16 residues. Per germline, CDR1 SNHLY and CDR2 FYNNEI. CDR3 sequence reads: CASSEEPGQSPAPLHF. In DNA form, the CDR3 reads TGTGCCAGCAGTGAAGAGCCGGGACAGTCCCCCGCACCCCTCCACTTT. The full variable domain, with the rest looked up from reference TRBV2 and TRBJ1-6, is EPEVTQTPSHQVTQMGQEVILRCVPISNHLYFYWYRQILGQKVEFLVSFYNNEISEKSEIFDDQFSVERPDGSNFTLKIRSTKLEDSAMYFCASSEEPGQSPAPLHFGNGTRLTVT.

J is TRBJ2-1 and V is TRBV6-2 or TRBV6-3; 9 nucleotides align to TRBD2. The CDR3 consists of 17 residues. CDR1 MNHEY and CDR2 SVGEGT come from the germline V gene. Trimming removed 0 bases from V and 9 bases from J; junction bases left unmatched: 12. CDR3 protein: CASSYSRGGPAPAEQFF. The CDR3 DNA reads as TGTGCCAGCAGTTACTCGCGGGGGGGGCCTGCGCCGGCTGAGCAGTTCTTC.

The rearrangement uses TRBV4-1 and TRBJ2-1; 16 bases are a match to TRBD2. The ends lost 4 bases at V and 3 bases at J; junction bases unmatched: 6. The CDR3 runs 18 residues. From germline, CDR1 is MGHRA and CDR2 YSYEKL. CDR3 bases: TGCGCCAGCAGCCGCGGGACTAGCGGGGGGGCTGGCTACAATGAGCAGTTCTTC. Translating it yields CASSRGTSGGAGYNEQFF.

For the CDR3, the DNA is TGTGCCAGGACGTCGGACAGGGAGATTGGCTACACCTTC. Amino acid sequence: CARTSDREIGYTF. The J gene is TRBJ1-2, the V gene TRBV3-1 (or the pseudogene TRBV3-2); 8 positions agree with TRBD1. The CDR3 consists of 13 residues. The J segment lost 7 bases and the V segment lost 9 bases, leaving 10 bases of the junction unmatched. Germline CDR1 reads LGHDT; CDR2 reads YNNKEL (reference sequence).